This is a list of T cell receptor beta chains from one sample in a study of shared T cell receptors in the human thymus. Sequencing was performed with immunoSEQ multiplex PCR; in TCRdb, only in-frame clones are kept and a portion is missing. The sample gives some 700,000 clones, around 85% of which show up once; more than 0.008% is in the top ten. The sample was also linked to a second study, of human thymus T cells.

Source material: thymocytes. The receptor source for this set is a girl in the first two years of life with a congenital heart defect. Each CDR3 is given with its conserved first and last residue. A D gene is named only where the DNA matches it firmly. Expanded clones are given a class, and other clones once, few, many or no size at all.

-	TRBV2	few	TRBJ1-1	CATTSWRVEQRNTEAFF	TGTGCCACCACCTCCTGGAGGGTCGAACAAAGGAACACTGAAGCTTTCTTT
-	TRBV27	-	TRBJ1-1	CASTSGTMNTEAFF	TGTGCCAGCACCTCAGGAACCATGAACACTGAAGCTTTCTTT
TRBD1	TRBV10-3	once	TRBJ1-5	CAISEGRGNQPQHF	TGTGCCATCAGTGAGGGCAGGGGGAATCAGCCCCAGCATTTT
TRBD2	TRBV2	-	TRBJ2-3	CASSLSGGASTDTQYF	TGTGCCAGCAGTCTTAGCGGGGGGGCCAGCACAGATACGCAGTATTTT
-	TRBV14	-	TRBJ2-7	CASSQDREVVYEQYF	TGTGCCAGCAGCCAAGATCGGGAAGTGGTGTACGAGCAGTACTTC
TRBD2	TRBV9	-	TRBJ2-5	CASSVGLAGVIETQYF	TGTGCCAGCAGCGTGGGGCTAGCGGGGGTCATAGAGACCCAGTACTTC
TRBD1	TRBV7-2	-	TRBJ2-6	CASSLAPFPGQGVSGANVLTF	TGTGCCAGCAGCTTAGCACCGTTTCCCGGACAGGGAGTCTCTGGGGCCAACGTCCTGACTTTC
-	TRBV30	-	TRBJ1-1	CAWSDSGLLNTEAFF	TGTGCCTGGAGTGATTCGGGACTATTGAACACTGAAGCTTTCTTT
TRBD1	TRBV27	-	TRBJ2-1	CASSFGFGTGKHNEQFF	TGTGCCAGCAGTTTCGGGTTCGGGACAGGGAAACACAATGAGCAGTTCTTC
-	TRBV7-8	-	TRBJ2-5	CASSPVEDNQETQYF	TGTGCCAGCAGCCCAGTCGAGGATAACCAAGAGACCCAGTACTTC
-	TRBV7-9	-	TRBJ2-5	CASSLSASQETQYF	TGTGCCAGCAGCTTAAGCGCAAGCCAAGAGACCCAGTACTTC
TRBD1	TRBV5-4	-	TRBJ2-7	CASSCQDRESAEQYF	TGTGCCAGCAGCTGCCAGGACAGGGAGTCGGCCGAGCAGTACTTC
-	TRBV27	-	TRBJ2-1	CASSLSIGNNEQFF	TGTGCCAGCAGTTTATCGATCGGGAACAATGAGCAGTTCTTC
-	TRBV4-2	-	TRBJ2-3	CASSLGQTKRPIRRNTDTQYF	TGTGCCAGCAGCCTCGGACAGACAAAACGCCCTATCCGGCGTAACACAGATACGCAGTATTTT
TRBD1	TRBV6-1	-	TRBJ2-7	CAKTPGTGPYEQYF	TGTGCCAAGACGCCCGGGACAGGACCCTACGAGCAGTACTTC
-	TRBV28	-	TRBJ1-1	CASSHGGIGEAFF	TGTGCCAGCTCACATGGGGGGATTGGTGAAGCTTTCTTT
-	TRBV11-2	few	TRBJ1-1	CASSPRTDSRAFF	TGTGCCAGCAGCCCCCGGACAGACTCACGGGCTTTCTTT
-	TRBV5-1	-	TRBJ1-1	CASRRQKNTEAFF	TGCGCCAGCAGGAGACAGAAGAACACTGAAGCTTTCTTT
TRBD2	TRBV19	-	TRBJ2-7	CASSGRGPMKEPYEQYF	TGTGCCAGTAGTGGGAGGGGACCAATGAAGGAGCCGTACGAGCAGTACTTC
-	TRBV18	-	TRBJ2-1	CASSPHEAPYNEQFF	TGTGCCAGCTCACCACATGAGGCCCCGTACAATGAGCAGTTCTTC
-	TRBV6-1	-	TRBJ1-2	CASSELPGNYGYTF	TGTGCCAGCAGTGAGCTACCAGGGAACTATGGCTACACCTTC
-	TRBV5-7	-	TRBJ2-7	CASSRSYEQYF	TGTGCCAGCAGCCGCTCCTACGAGCAGTACTTC
TRBD1	TRBV27	-	TRBJ1-1	CASIDRGGRNTEAFF	TGTGCCAGCATTGACAGGGGAGGGAGGAACACTGAAGCTTTCTTT
TRBD1	TRBV5-1	once	TRBJ2-7	CASSPPGQGFSEQYF	TGCGCCAGCAGCCCCCCGGGACAGGGCTTTAGCGAGCAGTACTTC
-	TRBV5-1	-	TRBJ2-2	CASSLGHRAYANTGELFF	TGCGCCAGCAGCTTGGGGCACAGGGCTTACGCGAACACCGGGGAGCTGTTTTTT
-	TRBV5-1	-	TRBJ1-1	CASSRDSMNTEAFF	TGCGCCAGCAGCCGGGACTCCATGAACACTGAAGCTTTCTTT